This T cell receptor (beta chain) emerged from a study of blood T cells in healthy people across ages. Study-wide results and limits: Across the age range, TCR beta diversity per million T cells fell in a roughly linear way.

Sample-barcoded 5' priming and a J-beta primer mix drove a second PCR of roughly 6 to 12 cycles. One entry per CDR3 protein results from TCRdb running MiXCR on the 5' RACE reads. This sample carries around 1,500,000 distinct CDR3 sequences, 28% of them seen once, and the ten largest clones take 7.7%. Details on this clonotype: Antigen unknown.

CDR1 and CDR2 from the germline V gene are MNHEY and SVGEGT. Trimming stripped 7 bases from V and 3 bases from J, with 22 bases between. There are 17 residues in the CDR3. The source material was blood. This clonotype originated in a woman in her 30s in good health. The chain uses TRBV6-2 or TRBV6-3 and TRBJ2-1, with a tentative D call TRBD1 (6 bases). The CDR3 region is CASTTGSLVLSYNEQFF. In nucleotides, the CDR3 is TGTGCCAGCACCACAGGGAGCCTAGTTTTGAGCTACAATGAGCAGTTCTTC.